This T cell receptor (beta chain) derives from a study of post-analysis software for immune sequencing data. The study's findings and limits: The study found TRBV5-6, TRBV5-1 and TRBV20-1 among 5 or 6 TRBV segments more frequent in patients than controls.

Germline CDR1 is WNHNN and CDR2 is SYGVQD (reference sequence). The CDR3 runs 14 residues. V dropped 2 bases and J dropped 8 bases, with 13 bases sitting between them. Unique-molecular-identifier-tagged TCR beta cDNA libraries were used. TCRdb ran MiXCR on the PCR reads and lists one entry per CDR3 protein. The sample holds some 690,000 distinct CDR3 sequences; about 60% are singletons and the top ten take roughly 10%. Details on this clonotype: Antigen specificity is unknown.

Sequencing used blood. The rearrangement uses TRBV10-1 and TRBJ2-1; D tentatively reads TRBD1 or TRBD2 (5 bases each). The clonotype was recovered from a girl between 2 and 10 years old with multiple sclerosis. The CDR3 DNA is TGCGCCAGCAGTGAGGGGTCAGGGACGGATGAGCAGTTCTTC. It encodes CASSEGSGTDEQFF.